This T cell receptor beta chain derives from a study of OX40 agonist ivuxolimab in advanced cancers. On the study more broadly: The drug used for patients, ivuxolimab, was an agonistic anti-OX40 (CD134) antibody. Three patients got partial responses; one had hepatocellular carcinoma and two had cutaneous melanoma.

Using immunoSEQ multiplex PCR, the repertoire was profiled, and TCRdb retains in-frame clones only, with some absent. The sample consists of fewer than 95,000 clones, under 90% of them appearing once. As for this clone: Its target is unknown.

Trimming removed 3 bases at V and 4 bases at J, with 13 bases between. This CDR3 has 14 residues. Germline V gene sequence: CDR1 SGHRS, CDR2 YFSETQ. Study outcomes and limitations: In the 0.1 to 3.0 mg/kg range, CD4+ and CD8+ blood T cells had expanded clonally by week 6. Low normalized clonal expansion also occurred in some nonresponding patients.

This receptor was identified in an adult with an advanced solid tumor such as melanoma, head and neck, liver or kidney cancer. The genes are TRBV5-1 and TRBJ1-1; D not resolved. The material sequenced was CD4+ or CD8+ T cells sorted from blood, taken in a trial of the OX40 agonist ivuxolimab. This CDR3 is CASSSVGSGTEAFF. The CDR3 DNA sequence: TGCGCCAGCAGCTCGGTGGGGTCGGGCACTGAAGCTTTCTTT.